These T cell receptor beta chains were read from a single sample in a study of human T cells and chemical hapten exposure. Using its own MiXCR run on the RACE reads, TCRdb lists one record per CDR3 protein. The sample consists of 200,000 to 300,000 distinct CDR3 sequences, approximately 8.6% of them appearing once. Sequencing was performed on whole blood, taken in connection with sensitization to the hapten diphenylcyclopropenone (DPC). All receptors come from a woman between 35 and 50 years old with alopecia areata. Some clones in this sample may be carry-over from other donors' samples. Both conserved end residues are part of each CDR3. D genes are given only for firm matches. The size field is filled for only some rows; it gives once, few, many or a size class.

d_gene: TRBD2
abundance: once
v_gene: TRBV6-7
j_gene: TRBJ2-2
CDR3aa: CASSYSGGGRNTGELFF
CDR3nt: TGTGCCAGCAGTTACTCGGGCGGCGGGAGAAACACCGGGGAGCTGTTTTTT

d_gene: -
abundance: few
v_gene: TRBV28
j_gene: TRBJ2-2
CDR3aa: CASSGGDTGPAGELFF
CDR3nt: TGTGCCAGCAGTGGCGGAGATACCGGTCCTGCCGGGGAGCTGTTTTTT

d_gene: TRBD1
abundance: few
v_gene: TRBV5-1
j_gene: TRBJ1-1
CDR3aa: CASSTQGDTEAFF
CDR3nt: TGCGCCAGCAGTACCCAGGGGGACACTGAAGCTTTCTTT

d_gene: TRBD2
abundance: few
v_gene: TRBV3-1
j_gene: TRBJ2-1
CDR3aa: CASIQLWREDNEQFF
CDR3nt: TGTGCCAGCATCCAATTGTGGCGGGAGGATAATGAGCAGTTCTTC

d_gene: -
abundance: few
v_gene: TRBV5-1
j_gene: TRBJ2-5
CDR3aa: CASSQDQETQYF
CDR3nt: TGCGCCAGCAGCCAGGACCAAGAGACCCAGTACTTC

d_gene: TRBD2
abundance: few
v_gene: TRBV28
j_gene: TRBJ2-5
CDR3aa: CASSSAGGAQYF
CDR3nt: TGTGCCAGCAGTTCAGCGGGAGGAGCCCAGTACTTC

d_gene: -
abundance: -
v_gene: TRBV12-3/TRBV12-4
j_gene: TRBJ1-1
CDR3aa: CASSLSMTGNTEAFF
CDR3nt: TGTGCCAGCAGTTTGTCGATGACAGGGAACACTGAAGCTTTCTTT

d_gene: -
abundance: -
v_gene: TRBV9
j_gene: TRBJ2-1
CDR3aa: CASSVVWHGGNEQFF
CDR3nt: TGTGCCAGCAGCGTAGTCTGGCACGGGGGCAATGAGCAGTTCTTC

d_gene: TRBD1
abundance: few
v_gene: TRBV29-1
j_gene: TRBJ1-5
CDR3aa: CSVALSTGAGQPQHF
CDR3nt: TGCAGCGTTGCCCTCTCGACAGGGGCGGGGCAGCCCCAGCATTTT

d_gene: -
abundance: few
v_gene: TRBV6-5
j_gene: TRBJ2-1
CDR3aa: CASSRGGSSYNEQFF
CDR3nt: TGTGCCAGCAGCCGTGGAGGGAGCTCCTACAATGAGCAGTTCTTC

d_gene: -
abundance: few
v_gene: TRBV6-1
j_gene: TRBJ2-1
CDR3aa: CASSESGAVNEQFF
CDR3nt: TGTGCCAGCAGTGAATCGGGGGCCGTCAATGAGCAGTTCTTC

d_gene: TRBD1
abundance: many
v_gene: TRBV5-1
j_gene: TRBJ1-6
CDR3aa: CASSGGPTGDNSPLHF
CDR3nt: TGCGCCAGCAGCGGAGGACCGACAGGGGATAATTCACCCCTCCACTTT

d_gene: -
abundance: -
v_gene: TRBV6-1
j_gene: TRBJ2-2
CDR3aa: CASRGQGSTGELFF
CDR3nt: TGTGCCAGCAGGGGACAAGGTAGCACCGGGGAGCTGTTTTTT

d_gene: -
abundance: few
v_gene: TRBV30
j_gene: TRBJ2-6
CDR3aa: CAWALGGSGANVLTF
CDR3nt: TGTGCCTGGGCCCTTGGAGGCTCTGGGGCCAACGTCCTGACTTTC

d_gene: -
abundance: many
v_gene: TRBV7-9
j_gene: TRBJ2-3
CDR3aa: CASSSPVDPAGTDTQYF
CDR3nt: TGTGCCAGCAGCTCCCCGGTTGACCCGGCGGGCACAGATACGCAGTATTTT

d_gene: -
abundance: -
v_gene: TRBV6-6
j_gene: TRBJ1-6
CDR3aa: CASSYRGGSYNSPLHF
CDR3nt: TGTGCCAGCAGTTACCGCGGGGGGAGCTATAATTCACCCCTCCACTTT

d_gene: -
abundance: many
v_gene: TRBV6-5
j_gene: TRBJ1-1
CDR3aa: CASSLTPLGTEAFF
CDR3nt: TGTGCCAGCAGCCTAACCCCTCTCGGCACTGAAGCTTTCTTT

d_gene: -
abundance: -
v_gene: TRBV5-1
j_gene: TRBJ2-2
CDR3aa: CASSHDSSAGELFF
CDR3nt: TGCGCCAGCAGCCACGATTCTTCAGCCGGGGAGCTGTTTTTT

d_gene: TRBD2
abundance: -
v_gene: TRBV20-1
j_gene: TRBJ2-7
CDR3aa: CSALAGDWDEQYF
CDR3nt: TGCAGTGCTTTAGCGGGAGATTGGGACGAGCAGTACTTC

d_gene: -
abundance: -
v_gene: TRBV7-9
j_gene: TRBJ2-3
CDR3aa: CASSLDHSTDTQYF
CDR3nt: TGTGCCAGCAGCTTAGACCACAGTACAGATACGCAGTATTTT

d_gene: TRBD1
abundance: few
v_gene: TRBV10-3
j_gene: TRBJ2-3
CDR3aa: CAISEGQGMGDTQYF
CDR3nt: TGTGCCATCAGTGAGGGACAGGGGATGGGAGATACGCAGTATTTT

d_gene: -
abundance: many
v_gene: TRBV28
j_gene: TRBJ1-2
CDR3aa: CASSPDTAGDRGYTF
CDR3nt: TGTGCCAGCAGTCCTGACACGGCAGGGGACCGCGGCTACACCTTC

d_gene: -
abundance: few
v_gene: TRBV15
j_gene: TRBJ2-2
CDR3aa: CATSRDPAANTGELFF
CDR3nt: TGTGCCACCAGCAGAGACCCTGCCGCGAACACCGGGGAGCTGTTTTTT

d_gene: -
abundance: -
v_gene: TRBV2
j_gene: TRBJ2-7
CDR3aa: CASSVDAGQYF
CDR3nt: TGTGCCAGCAGTGTTGATGCGGGGCAGTACTTC

d_gene: -
abundance: few
v_gene: TRBV15
j_gene: TRBJ1-2
CDR3aa: CATSNNPGRNIANYGYTF
CDR3nt: TGTGCCACCAGCAACAATCCGGGACGGAATATCGCTAACTATGGCTACACCTTC

d_gene: -
abundance: few
v_gene: TRBV2
j_gene: TRBJ2-3
CDR3aa: CASSGSRSPRTDTQYF
CDR3nt: TGTGCCAGCAGTGGGTCACGCTCACCCCGCACAGATACGCAGTATTTT

d_gene: -
abundance: few
v_gene: TRBV7-9
j_gene: TRBJ1-2
CDR3aa: CASSLTGAYGYTF
CDR3nt: TGTGCCAGCAGCTTAACAGGCGCTTATGGCTACACCTTC

d_gene: -
abundance: few
v_gene: TRBV12-3/TRBV12-4
j_gene: TRBJ1-6
CDR3aa: CASSFQSGPLHF
CDR3nt: TGTGCCAGCAGTTTTCAAAGTGGGCCCCTCCACTTT

d_gene: TRBD1
abundance: few
v_gene: TRBV4-3
j_gene: TRBJ1-4
CDR3aa: CASSQELGTGNEKLFF
CDR3nt: TGCGCCAGCAGCCAAGAGCTCGGGACAGGCAATGAAAAACTGTTTTTT

d_gene: TRBD1
abundance: -
v_gene: TRBV12-3/TRBV12-4
j_gene: TRBJ1-1
CDR3aa: CASSLRGGEAFF
CDR3nt: TGTGCCAGCAGTTTAAGAGGGGGCGAAGCTTTCTTT

d_gene: -
abundance: many
v_gene: TRBV7-2
j_gene: TRBJ2-7
CDR3aa: CASSQTSYEQYF
CDR3nt: TGTGCCAGCAGCCAGACGTCCTACGAGCAGTACTTC

d_gene: -
abundance: -
v_gene: TRBV7-2
j_gene: TRBJ2-1
CDR3aa: CASSLASSLGNEQFF
CDR3nt: TGTGCCAGCAGCTTAGCCTCTAGCCTCGGAAATGAGCAGTTCTTC

d_gene: -
abundance: few
v_gene: TRBV20-1
j_gene: TRBJ2-2
CDR3aa: CSAGRVPGELFF
CDR3nt: TGCAGTGCTGGCAGGGTGCCCGGGGAGCTGTTTTTT

d_gene: TRBD2
abundance: -
v_gene: TRBV12-3/TRBV12-4
j_gene: TRBJ2-5
CDR3aa: CASRLGGLAGVETQYF
CDR3nt: TGTGCCAGCAGACTGGGTGGACTAGCGGGAGTGGAGACCCAGTACTTC

d_gene: TRBD2
abundance: many
v_gene: TRBV6-2/TRBV6-3
j_gene: TRBJ2-7
CDR3aa: CASSPTSGRSSEQYF
CDR3nt: TGTGCCAGCAGCCCCACTAGCGGGAGAAGTAGCGAGCAGTACTTC

d_gene: -
abundance: many
v_gene: TRBV5-1
j_gene: TRBJ1-1
CDR3aa: CASSWKAGSLTTEAFF
CDR3nt: TGCGCCAGCAGCTGGAAGGCGGGATCCCTCACCACTGAAGCTTTCTTT

d_gene: -
abundance: -
v_gene: TRBV25-1
j_gene: TRBJ2-3
CDR3aa: CASAQGGSTDTQYF
CDR3nt: TGTGCCAGCGCCCAGGGAGGTAGCACAGATACGCAGTATTTT

d_gene: TRBD2
abundance: few
v_gene: TRBV6-2/TRBV6-3
j_gene: TRBJ2-3
CDR3aa: CAGRGAGPADTQYF
CDR3nt: TGTGCCGGAAGGGGAGCGGGACCGGCAGATACGCAGTATTTT

d_gene: -
abundance: -
v_gene: TRBV4-1
j_gene: TRBJ1-3
CDR3aa: CASSQIDRASGNTIYF
CDR3nt: TGCGCCAGCAGCCAGATCGACAGAGCCTCTGGAAACACCATATATTTT

d_gene: TRBD2
abundance: many
v_gene: TRBV27
j_gene: TRBJ2-1
CDR3aa: CASSPTSGGVYNEQFF
CDR3nt: TGTGCCAGCAGTCCCACTAGCGGGGGAGTCTACAATGAGCAGTTCTTC

d_gene: -
abundance: -
v_gene: TRBV7-2
j_gene: TRBJ2-3
CDR3aa: CASSQWGSRGQDTQYF
CDR3nt: TGTGCCAGCAGCCAATGGGGCTCCCGGGGTCAAGATACGCAGTATTTT

d_gene: TRBD1
abundance: -
v_gene: TRBV2
j_gene: TRBJ1-1
CDR3aa: CASIDRTGGRSEAFF
CDR3nt: TGTGCCAGCATTGACCGGACAGGGGGCAGGTCTGAAGCTTTCTTT

d_gene: TRBD1
abundance: many
v_gene: TRBV2
j_gene: TRBJ1-2
CDR3aa: CASSEGTGYGYTF
CDR3nt: TGTGCCAGCAGTGAGGGGACAGGGTATGGCTACACCTTC

d_gene: TRBD2
abundance: -
v_gene: TRBV9
j_gene: TRBJ2-1
CDR3aa: CASSVGEGSGTREQFF
CDR3nt: TGTGCCAGCAGCGTAGGGGAAGGTAGCGGGACTAGGGAGCAGTTCTTC

d_gene: -
abundance: -
v_gene: TRBV20-1
j_gene: TRBJ2-1
CDR3aa: CSARDQWNEQFF
CDR3nt: TGCAGTGCTAGAGATCAATGGAATGAGCAGTTCTTC

d_gene: -
abundance: -
v_gene: TRBV7-2
j_gene: TRBJ1-1
CDR3aa: CASSLSQRIHTEAFF
CDR3nt: TGTGCCAGCAGCTTATCGCAGAGAATCCACACTGAAGCTTTCTTT

d_gene: -
abundance: -
v_gene: TRBV29-1
j_gene: TRBJ2-1
CDR3aa: CSVLPYNEQFF
CDR3nt: TGCAGCGTTCTCCCCTACAATGAGCAGTTCTTC

d_gene: -
abundance: many
v_gene: TRBV7-2
j_gene: TRBJ2-7
CDR3aa: CASSLGGGPSEQYF
CDR3nt: TGTGCCAGCAGCTTAGGCGGGGGCCCCTCCGAGCAGTACTTC

d_gene: -
abundance: many
v_gene: TRBV20-1
j_gene: TRBJ2-7
CDR3aa: CSARSDRWAEQYF
CDR3nt: TGCAGTGCTAGGTCGGACAGATGGGCCGAGCAGTACTTC

d_gene: TRBD1
abundance: -
v_gene: TRBV7-2
j_gene: TRBJ1-2
CDR3aa: CASSSPTGGVDHGYTF
CDR3nt: TGTGCCAGCAGCTCCCCTACAGGGGGCGTAGACCATGGCTACACCTTC

d_gene: TRBD1
abundance: few
v_gene: TRBV28
j_gene: TRBJ1-2
CDR3aa: CASIPRKGAGYTF
CDR3nt: TGTGCCAGCATTCCACGGAAGGGGGCGGGCTACACCTTC

d_gene: -
abundance: few
v_gene: TRBV29-1
j_gene: TRBJ2-7
CDR3aa: CSVVDSWEQYF
CDR3nt: TGCAGCGTTGTGGACAGCTGGGAGCAGTACTTC

d_gene: -
abundance: -
v_gene: TRBV5-6
j_gene: TRBJ1-4
CDR3aa: CASSLVAGDEKLFF
CDR3nt: TGTGCCAGCAGCTTGGTCGCAGGGGATGAAAAACTGTTTTTT

d_gene: -
abundance: -
v_gene: TRBV6-2/TRBV6-3
j_gene: TRBJ1-5
CDR3aa: CASSYSLGYSNQPQHF
CDR3nt: TGTGCCAGCAGTTACTCTCTGGGTTATAGCAATCAGCCCCAGCATTTT

d_gene: TRBD1
abundance: few
v_gene: TRBV12-3/TRBV12-4
j_gene: TRBJ2-3
CDR3aa: CASSFDGTGADTQYF
CDR3nt: TGTGCCAGCAGTTTTGATGGGACAGGGGCAGATACGCAGTATTTT

d_gene: TRBD1
abundance: -
v_gene: TRBV30
j_gene: TRBJ1-5
CDR3aa: CAWSARGTQPQHF
CDR3nt: TGTGCCTGGAGTGCCAGGGGGACTCAGCCCCAGCATTTT

d_gene: -
abundance: many
v_gene: TRBV28
j_gene: TRBJ2-2
CDR3aa: CASSLGGAYTGELFF
CDR3nt: TGTGCCAGCAGTTTAGGTGGGGCTTACACCGGGGAGCTGTTTTTT

d_gene: -
abundance: many
v_gene: TRBV29-1
j_gene: TRBJ2-5
CDR3aa: CSVEDGGRGETQYF
CDR3nt: TGCAGCGTTGAAGATGGGGGGCGGGGAGAGACCCAGTACTTC

d_gene: TRBD1
abundance: -
v_gene: TRBV12-3/TRBV12-4
j_gene: TRBJ2-1
CDR3aa: CASSLRGQYEQFF
CDR3nt: TGTGCCAGCAGTTTACGGGGACAGTATGAGCAGTTCTTC